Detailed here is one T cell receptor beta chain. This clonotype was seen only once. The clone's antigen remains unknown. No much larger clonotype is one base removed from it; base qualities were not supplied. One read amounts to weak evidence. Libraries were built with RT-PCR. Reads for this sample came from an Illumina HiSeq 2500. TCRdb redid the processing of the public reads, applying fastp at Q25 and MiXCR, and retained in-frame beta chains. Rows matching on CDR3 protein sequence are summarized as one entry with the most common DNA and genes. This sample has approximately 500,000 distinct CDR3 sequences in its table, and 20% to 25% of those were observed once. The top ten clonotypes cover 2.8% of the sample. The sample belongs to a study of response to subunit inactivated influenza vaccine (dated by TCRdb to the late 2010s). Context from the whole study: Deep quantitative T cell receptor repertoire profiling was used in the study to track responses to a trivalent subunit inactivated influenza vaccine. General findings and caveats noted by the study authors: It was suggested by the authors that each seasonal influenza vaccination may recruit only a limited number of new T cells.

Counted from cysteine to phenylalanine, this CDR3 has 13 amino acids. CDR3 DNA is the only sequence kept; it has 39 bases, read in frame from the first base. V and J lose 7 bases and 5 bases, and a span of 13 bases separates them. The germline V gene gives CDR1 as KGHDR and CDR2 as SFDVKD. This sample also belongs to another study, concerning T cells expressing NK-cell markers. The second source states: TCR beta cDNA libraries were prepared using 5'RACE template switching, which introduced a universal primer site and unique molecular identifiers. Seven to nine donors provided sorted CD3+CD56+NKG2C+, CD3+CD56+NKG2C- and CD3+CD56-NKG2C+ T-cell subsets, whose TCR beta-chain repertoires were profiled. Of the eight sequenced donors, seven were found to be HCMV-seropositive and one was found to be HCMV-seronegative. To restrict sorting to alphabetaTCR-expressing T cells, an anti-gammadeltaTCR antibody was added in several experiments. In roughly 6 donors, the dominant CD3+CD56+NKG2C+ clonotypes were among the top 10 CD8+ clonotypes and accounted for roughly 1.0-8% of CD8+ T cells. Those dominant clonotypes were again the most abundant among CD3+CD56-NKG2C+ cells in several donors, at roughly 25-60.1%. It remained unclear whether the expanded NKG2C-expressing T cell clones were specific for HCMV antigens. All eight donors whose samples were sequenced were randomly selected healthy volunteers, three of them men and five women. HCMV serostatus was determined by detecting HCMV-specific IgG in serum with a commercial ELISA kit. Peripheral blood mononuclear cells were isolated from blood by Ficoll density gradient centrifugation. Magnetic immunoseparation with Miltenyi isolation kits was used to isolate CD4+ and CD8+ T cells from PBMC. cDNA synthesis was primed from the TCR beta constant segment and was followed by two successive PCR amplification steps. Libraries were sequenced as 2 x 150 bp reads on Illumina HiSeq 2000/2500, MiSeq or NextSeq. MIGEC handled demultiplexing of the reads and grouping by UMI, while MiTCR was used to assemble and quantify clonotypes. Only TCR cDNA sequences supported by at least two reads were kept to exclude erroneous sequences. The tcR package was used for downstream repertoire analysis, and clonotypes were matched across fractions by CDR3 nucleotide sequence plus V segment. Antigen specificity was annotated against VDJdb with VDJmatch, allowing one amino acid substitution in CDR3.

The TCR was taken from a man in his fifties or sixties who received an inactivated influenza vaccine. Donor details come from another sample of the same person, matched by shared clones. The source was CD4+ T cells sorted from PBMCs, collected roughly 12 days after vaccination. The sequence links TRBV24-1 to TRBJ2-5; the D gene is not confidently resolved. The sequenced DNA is TGTGCCACCAGAGGAGTTGTATCGGAGACCCAGTACTTC. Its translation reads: CATRGVVSETQYF.